The sequence of this T cell receptor (beta chain) was determined in a study of shared clonotypes between healthy human individuals. Study background: Donors consisted of two women and a few men between 18 and 49.

CDR1 is SGHKS and CDR2 is YYEKEE in the germline V gene (reference sequence). V was clipped by 3 bases and J by 7 bases; unmatched bases: 6. This CDR3 contains 15 residues. Execution of the assay was at deep level. The method was immunoSEQ multiplex PCR; TCRdb's version includes in-frame clones alone and lacks a portion of them. Among 300,000 to 400,000 clones listed, roughly 80% were seen once. This TCR was sampled from a man aged 25 to 40 in good health. The sample taken for sequencing was memory CD4+ T cells sorted from blood. As for subset: CD45RA-negative fraction. V usage is TRBV5-5 and J usage is TRBJ2-1; 11 bases agree with TRBD2. The CDR3 DNA reads TGTGCCAGCAGCTCCGAGGGACTAGCGGTGAATGAGCAGTTCTTC. Its protein product is CASSSEGLAVNEQFF.